These 9 T cell receptor beta chains were sequenced from one sample in a study of CD8+CD57+ T cells in acquired aplastic anemia. Genomic DNA was employed as the template in profiling TCR beta VDJ and CDR3. TCRdb fed the reads into MiXCR, producing one record per CDR3 protein. The sample consists of approximately 170,000 distinct CDR3 sequences, 54% of them appearing once. Sequenced input: sorted CD4+, CD8+, or CD8+CD57+ T cells (not recorded which) from PBMCs. These receptors came from a human donor in good health, serving as a control.

The rearrangement joins TRBV4-3 to TRBJ2-1, with TRBD1 matching over 10 bases. V dropped 3 bases and J dropped 7; count of bases not matched to a gene: 6. Germline-derived CDR1 and CDR2 are LGHNA and YSLEER. The CDR3 has 15 residues. CDR3 nucleotides: TGCGCCAGCAGCCACGACAGGGGGCATTCAAATGAGCAGTTCTTC. It specifies CASSHDRGHSNEQFF.

This clonotype was counted at least ten times. J is TRBJ1-5 and V is TRBV4-3, with 12 bases aligning to TRBD1. CDR3 size: 15 residues. Germline CDR1 is LGHNA and CDR2 is YSLEER. J was trimmed by 7 bases and V by 4 bases; bases with no gene match: 5. CDR3 residues: CASSRGTGGGQPQHF. CDR3 sequence (DNA): TGCGCCAGCAGCCGGGGGACAGGGGGCGGACAGCCCCAGCATTTT.

Comments on this clonotype: Relative to the germline gene, one junction end is altered; a read error may explain this. The chain is built from TRBV7-9 and TRBJ2-1; no reliable D call. Germline CDR1 and CDR2: SEHNR and FQNEAQ (reference sequence). This CDR3 spans 14 amino acids. CDR3 in amino acids: CASSLLPNVYEQFF. Written as DNA, the CDR3 is TGCGCCAGCAGCTTGTTACCCAATGTTTATGAGCAGTTCTTC.

This clonotype came up a few times. The chain has TRBV18 and TRBJ1-5; 7 bases match TRBD1. The germline V gene has CDR1 KGHSH and CDR2 LQKENI. V gave up 5 bases and J gave up 2 bases; unmatched junction bases: 0. The CDR3 consists of 13 residues. The CDR3 sequence: CASSTGGNQPQHF. CDR3 nucleotides: TGTGCCAGCTCAACAGGGGGCAATCAGCCCCAGCATTTT. The full variable domain, with the rest looked up from reference TRBV18 and TRBJ1-5, is NAGVMQNPRHLVRRRGQEARLRCSPMKGHSHVYWYRQLPEEGLKFMVYLQKENIIDESGMPKERFSAEFPKEGPSILRIQQVVRGDSAAYFCASSTGGNQPQHFGDGTRLSIL.

The chain is built from TRBV28 and TRBJ1-1; D is unresolved. The germline V gene encodes CDR1 MDHEN and CDR2 SYDVKM. The V gene lost 7 bases and the J gene lost 0 bases, with 9 bases spanning the gap. The CDR3 loop spans 13 amino acids. CDR3 protein: CASKSPMNTEAFF. CDR3 DNA: TGTGCCAGCAAAAGTCCCATGAACACTGAAGCTTTCTTT.

This clonotype is a singleton in its sample. The chain recombines TRBV24-1 with TRBJ2-3; 10 nucleotides match TRBD2. The V gene's germline CDR1 is KGHDR and CDR2 SFDVKD. The CDR3 covers 15 residues. In DNA, the CDR3 is TGTGCTTGCGCGCCAGGGCTAGCGGGGGCAGATACGCAGTATTTT. Translation gives CACAPGLAGADTQYF.

There are many counts of this clonotype. The V and J genes are TRBV19 and TRBJ1-1; D call uncertain. The germline V gene has CDR1 LNHDA and CDR2 SQIVND (reference sequence). V shed 7 bases and J shed 0 bases, with 9 bases lying between them. The CDR3 runs 13 residues. CDR3 nucleotide sequence: TGTGCCAGTATTTCCAGAATGAACACTGAAGCTTTCTTT. This codes for CASISRMNTEAFF.

This clonotype was found many times. This sequence joins TRBV20-1 and TRBJ2-5, with a possible D match to TRBD2 (7 bases). V lost 3 bases and J 0 bases, leaving 20 bases between the germline ends. The CDR3 sequence is 17 residues long. Germline V CDR1 and CDR2: DFQATT, SNEGSKA (reference sequence). Here the CDR3 DNA reads TGCAGTGCTAGTAGGGGGGGGGCCTTAGAGTACCAAGAGACCCAGTACTTC. It yields the protein CSASRGGALEYQETQYF.

The CDR3 coding sequence is TGTGCCATCAGTGAGGGGACAGGGGATGGGGGATGCTACACCTTC. Translation: CAISEGTGDGGCYTF. The chain combines TRBV10-3 with TRBJ1-2; 10 bases are shared with TRBD1. The CDR3 spans 15 residues. The germline gives CDR1 ENHRY, CDR2 SYGVKD. V dropped 2 bases and J dropped 9; count of bases not matched to a gene: 9.